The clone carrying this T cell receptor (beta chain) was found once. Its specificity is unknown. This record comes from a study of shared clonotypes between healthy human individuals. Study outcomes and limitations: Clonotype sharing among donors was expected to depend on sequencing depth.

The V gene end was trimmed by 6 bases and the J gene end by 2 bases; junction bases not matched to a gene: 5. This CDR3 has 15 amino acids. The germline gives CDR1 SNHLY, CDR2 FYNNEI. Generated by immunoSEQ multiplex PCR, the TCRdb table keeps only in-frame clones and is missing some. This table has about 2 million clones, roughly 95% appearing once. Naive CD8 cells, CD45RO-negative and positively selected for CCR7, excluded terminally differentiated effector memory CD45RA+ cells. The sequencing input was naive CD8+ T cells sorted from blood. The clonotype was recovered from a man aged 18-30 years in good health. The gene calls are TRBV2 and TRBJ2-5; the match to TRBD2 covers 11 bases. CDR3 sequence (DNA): TGTGCCAGCAGCCTGACTAGCGGGACGCAAGAGACCCAGTACTTC. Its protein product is CASSLTSGTQETQYF.